These 32 T cell receptor beta chains were all obtained from the same sample, sequenced in a study of shared clonotypes between healthy human individuals. Only in-frame clones appear in the TCRdb table, and some are missing; sequencing was by immunoSEQ multiplex PCR. The sample yields roughly 760,000 clones, about 74% seen once. The material sequenced was memory CD4+ T cells sorted from blood. Described subset: CD45RA-negative fraction. Every receptor here comes from a woman aged 30 to 39 in good health.

The chain has TRBV2 and TRBJ1-2, with TRBD1 identical over 7 bases. The CDR3 runs to 13 residues. The V gene end was trimmed by 1 base and the J gene end by 4 bases; junction bases not matched to a gene: 0. Germline lookup yields CDR1 SNHLY and CDR2 FYNNEI. Here the CDR3 reads CASSEGQGYGYTF. The CDR3 nucleotides read TGTGCCAGCAGTGAAGGACAGGGCTATGGCTACACCTTC.

On this clone itself: The same CDR3 can be traced to other DNA sequences in this sample. The rearrangement uses TRBV18 and TRBJ2-7; 7 nucleotides agree with TRBD2. From germline, CDR1 is KGHSH and CDR2 LQKENI. This CDR3 region has 14 residues. V shed 2 bases, J shed 3 bases, and the junction held 4 bases outside the gene matches. The CDR3 bases are TGTGCCAGCTCACCAACGGGGGGTAACTACGAGCAGTACTTC. Its protein is CASSPTGGNYEQYF.

DNA for the CDR3: TGTGCCAGTAGTATAGGATGGGGCAGCTTCTTGAACACTGAAGCTTTCTTT. Amino acid sequence: CASSIGWGSFLNTEAFF. V gene TRBV19 combines with J gene TRBJ1-1, with D possibly being TRBD1 (5 bases). Looked up from germline, CDR1 is LNHDA and CDR2 is SQIVND (reference sequence). The CDR3 runs to 17 residues. V was pared by 1 base and J by 0 bases, with 15 bases between.

This clone was observed a few times. The V call is TRBV7-9, the J call TRBJ2-2; D unclear. CDR3 length: 11 amino acids. Germline CDR1 is SEHNR and CDR2 is FQNEAQ (reference sequence). Trimming took off 6 bases at V and 8 bases at J, with 7 bases between the two ends. The CDR3 DNA reads as TGTGCCAGCAGTCGGGTAGGGGAGCTGTTTTTT. Its translation is CASSRVGELFF.

The chain employs TRBV15 and TRBJ2-5; no clear D. CDR1 is LNHNV, CDR2 YYDKDF, per germline (reference sequence). The CDR3 totals 15 residues. The V and J ends lost 5 bases and 2 bases respectively, with 15 bases between them. The CDR3 DNA reads TGTGCCACCAGCGCTTGGCGCGTGGGACAAGAGACCCAGTACTTC. This sequence encodes CATSAWRVGQETQYF.

V is TRBV6-1 and J is TRBJ2-7, with 7 bases fitting TRBD2. Germline trimming cut 6 bases from V and 2 bases from J; bases unmatched to any gene: 4. This CDR3 has 13 amino acids. CDR1 and CDR2 from the germline V gene are MNHNS and SASEGT. The CDR3 DNA is TGTGCCAGCAGGAAGCGGGAAACCTACGAGCAGTACTTC. Translation gives CASRKRETYEQYF.

The chain couples TRBV28 to TRBJ1-5; D is unclear. The CDR3 contains 15 residues. Germline V lookup: CDR1 MDHEN, CDR2 SYDVKM. Trimming took 1 base from V and 0 from J, leaving 7 bases between them. CDR3 sequence reads: CASSLFGYSNQPQHF. The CDR3 DNA sequence: TGTGCCAGCAGTTTATTTGGTTATAGCAATCAGCCCCAGCATTTT.

The chain uses TRBV19 and TRBJ2-7, with D possibly being TRBD1 or TRBD2 (6 bases each). Trimming stripped 4 bases from V and 7 bases from J, with 17 bases between. This CDR3 is 14 amino acids long. Germline CDR1 and CDR2: LNHDA and SQIVND (reference sequence). The CDR3 DNA reads TGTGCCAGTAGTAGGGGCCCAGGGGAGGAGGAGCAGTACTTC. This gives the protein CASSRGPGEEEQYF.

Here the CDR3 DNA reads TGTGCCAGTAGACTAGCGGGAGTCAACGAGCAGTACTTC. It is translated as CASRLAGVNEQYF. The J gene is TRBJ2-5, the V gene TRBV19; 11 positions match TRBD2. The closer fit of TRBJ2-7 to the DNA end suggests the J call may be wrong. Germline CDR1 is LNHDA and CDR2 is SQIVND (reference sequence). This CDR3 region has 13 residues.

The gene calls are TRBV6-6 and TRBJ2-7; D is unresolved. The germline V and J ends were trimmed by 6 bases and 3 bases, with 12 bases remaining between them. Germline CDR1 is MNHNY and CDR2 is SVGAGI (reference sequence). This CDR3 contains 13 residues. This CDR3 reads CASRTQDLYEQYF. CDR3 in DNA: TGTGCCAGCAGGACCCAGGACCTCTACGAGCAGTACTTC.

The chain links TRBV28 to TRBJ2-7; unclear D gene. Trimming removed 9 bases at V and 1 base at J, with 10 bases between. The CDR3 contains 12 residues. CDR1 is MDHEN, CDR2 SYDVKM, per germline. CDR3 protein: CASRGLSYEQYF. CDR3 DNA sequence: TGTGCCAGTCGTGGCCTTTCCTACGAGCAGTACTTC.

V and J are TRBV7-3 and TRBJ2-3, with TRBD2 matching 7 bases. Germline assignment: CDR1 SGHTA and CDR2 FQGTGA. CDR3 length equals 16 residues. Trimming at V came to 5 bases and at J to 0 bases, leaving 8 bases not matched to a gene. The CDR3 spells CASSRGSGESTDTQYF. The CDR3 DNA sequence: TGTGCCAGCAGCCGAGGAAGCGGGGAAAGCACAGATACGCAGTATTTT.

The V gene is TRBV29-1, the J gene TRBJ2-1; the match to TRBD1 covers 8 bases. V lost 6 bases and J lost 4; bases outside the gene matches: 8. Germline V CDR1 and CDR2: SQVTM, ANQGSEA. The CDR3 spans 14 residues. CDR3 sequence reads: CSVRGQGGYNEQFF. CDR3 nucleotides: TGCAGCGTCAGGGGGCAGGGAGGTTACAATGAGCAGTTCTTC.

This sequence joins TRBV25-1 and TRBJ1-1; 7 positions agree with TRBD1. V shed 4 bases, J shed 5 bases, and the junction held 10 bases outside the gene matches. CDR1 and CDR2 (germline): MGHDK, SYGVNS. This CDR3 is built from 15 residues. The CDR3, as DNA: TGTGCCAGCAGTGTAGAGGGGGCTATGGGGACTGAAGCTTTCTTT. The encoded protein is CASSVEGAMGTEAFF.

The chain employs TRBV6-4 and TRBJ2-2, with D hard to call. The V and J ends lost 4 bases and 1 base respectively, with 7 bases between them. Germline V CDR1 and CDR2: MRHNA, SNTAGT. This CDR3 comprises 14 residues. DNA for the CDR3: TGTGCCAGCAGTGTACATAAGAACACCGGGGAGCTGTTTTTT. Translated: CASSVHKNTGELFF.

This rearrangement joins TRBV9 to TRBJ2-7; D is perhaps TRBD1 or TRBD2 (6 bases each). The CDR3 contains 15 residues. V was pared by 0 bases and J by 4 bases, with 14 bases between. CDR1 and CDR2 from the germline V gene are SGDLS and YYNGEE. CDR3 loop: CASSVEGGGLYEQYF. As DNA, the CDR3 is TGTGCCAGCAGCGTAGAGGGGGGAGGCCTTTACGAGCAGTACTTC.

V usage is TRBV14 and J usage is TRBJ1-4; D is possibly TRBD1 (6 bases). The germline V gene has CDR1 SGHDN and CDR2 FVKESK. The CDR3 length is 14 residues. Trimming cost V 5 bases and J 7 bases, with 14 bases left between them. CDR3 region: CASSALGGGEKLFF. The CDR3 coding sequence is TGTGCCAGCAGCGCTTTAGGGGGGGGTGAAAAACTGTTTTTT.

V gene TRBV18 combines with J gene TRBJ2-7, with unresolved D. This CDR3 comprises 14 residues. Germline V gene lookup returns CDR1 KGHSH and CDR2 LQKENI. Trimming took 4 bases from V and 1 from J, leaving 11 bases between them. The CDR3 region has the DNA TGTGCCAGCTCACTAGACACCCGATCCTACGAGCAGTACTTC. This gives the protein CASSLDTRSYEQYF.

This chain uses TRBV28 with TRBJ2-2; TRBD2 agrees at 7 bases. This CDR3 is 16 amino acids long. The germline V gene encodes CDR1 MDHEN and CDR2 SYDVKM. Trimming at V came to 4 bases and at J to 3 bases, leaving 8 bases not matched to a gene. The DNA for the CDR3 is TGTGCCAGCAGTTCCCTCGGAGGGAGGGACACCGGGGAGCTGTTTTTT. Protein sequence: CASSSLGGRDTGELFF.

The J gene is TRBJ2-7, the V gene TRBV7-2, with D perhaps matching TRBD2 (6 bases). The V end was cut by 3 bases, the J end by 3 bases, with 9 bases between. The CDR3 is 13 residues long. CDR1 is SGHTA and CDR2 is FQGNSA in the germline V gene. The CDR3 region has the DNA TGTGCCAGCAGCTTTAATAGCGGCTACGAGCAGTACTTC. Protein: CASSFNSGYEQYF.

This sequence joins TRBV27 and TRBJ1-1, with D hard to call. Deletions cut 3 bases from V and 0 bases from J, with 11 bases between. The germline V gene encodes CDR1 MNHEY and CDR2 SMNVEV (reference sequence). This CDR3 has 15 residues. CDR3 in amino acids: CASSLMQSLNTEAFF. The CDR3, as DNA: TGTGCCAGCAGTTTGATGCAGAGTTTGAACACTGAAGCTTTCTTT.

The chain uses TRBV11-3 and TRBJ1-5, with 9 bases lining up with TRBD1. Trimming took 4 bases from V and 6 from J; bases not matched to a gene: 10. CDR3 length: 16 residues. CDR1 is SGHNT, CDR2 YENEEA, per germline. The CDR3 here is CASSSPGQGSCQPQHF. The CDR3 DNA sequence: TGTGCCAGCAGCTCCCCGGGACAGGGCTCTTGTCAGCCCCAGCATTTT.

V and J are TRBV6-1 and TRBJ2-2; 7 nucleotides agree with TRBD2. Germline V gene data show CDR1 as MNHNS and CDR2 as SASEGT. This CDR3 is built from 15 residues. V lost 8 bases, J lost 5 bases, and 11 bases stayed unmatched. DNA of the CDR3: TGTGCCAGCGTATCGGGAGGTTTCACTACCGGGGAGCTGTTTTTT. This encodes CASVSGGFTTGELFF.

V is TRBV18 and J is TRBJ1-1, with a possible D match to TRBD1 (5 bases). CDR1 KGHSH and CDR2 LQKENI come from the germline V gene. CDR3 size: 12 residues. V dropped 3 bases and J dropped 4 bases, with 6 bases sitting between them. CDR3 sequence reads: CASSPDSTEAFF. CDR3 DNA sequence: TGTGCCAGCTCACCCGACAGCACTGAAGCTTTCTTT.

The chain carries TRBV11-2 and TRBJ2-3, with TRBD2 identical over 10 bases. CDR3 size: 17 residues. Trimming removed 5 bases from V and 0 bases from J; junction bases left unmatched: 8. Germline loops: CDR1 SGHAT, CDR2 FQNNGV. The CDR3: CASSRSLAGVSTDTQYF. Here the CDR3 DNA reads TGTGCCAGCAGCAGGTCGCTAGCGGGAGTCAGCACAGATACGCAGTATTTT. The full variable domain, completed using reference TRBV11-2 and TRBJ2-3, is EAGVAQSPRYKIIEKRQSVAFWCNPISGHATLYWYQQILGQGPKLLIQFQNNGVVDDSQLPKDRFSAERLKGVDSTLKIQPAKLEDSAVYLCASSRSLAGVSTDTQYFGPGTRLTVL.

This sequence joins TRBV19 and TRBJ2-7; 10 nucleotides align to TRBD2. This CDR3 comprises 14 residues. After removal of 8 bases from V and 0 bases from J, the junction contained 4 bases not matched to a gene. Germline V lookup: CDR1 LNHDA, CDR2 SQIVND (reference sequence). The CDR3 DNA follows: TGTGCCAGTCAGCGGGAGGGAAGCTCCTACGAGCAGTACTTC. It translates to CASQREGSSYEQYF.

The rearrangement links TRBV4-2 to TRBJ1-6; D gene ambiguous. V was pared by 3 bases and J by 7 bases, with 16 bases between. Germline assignment: CDR1 LGHNA and CDR2 YNFKEQ. The CDR3 contains 16 residues. The CDR3 protein is CASSHHRGRVNSPLHF. The CDR3 DNA sequence: TGTGCCAGCAGCCACCACCGCGGGAGAGTAAATTCACCCCTCCACTTT.

With respect to this clone: The sample contains more than one DNA sequence encoding this CDR3. V usage is TRBV28 and J usage is TRBJ1-2; D is undetermined. The CDR3 loop spans 12 amino acids. V was trimmed by 3 bases and J by 2 bases, leaving 4 bases between them. Germline-derived CDR1 and CDR2 are MDHEN and SYDVKM. CDR3 sequence: CASSLSNYGYTF. DNA for the CDR3: TGTGCCAGCAGTTTGTCGAACTATGGCTACACCTTC.

The CDR3 reads CASTYASSGTTDTQYF. The CDR3 DNA reads as TGTGCCAGCACCTACGCCAGTAGCGGGACCACAGATACGCAGTATTTT. This sequence joins TRBV7-9 and TRBJ2-3; 8 nucleotides align to TRBD2. With V trimmed by 7 bases and J by 2 bases, 11 bases remained unmatched. Germline CDR1 is SEHNR and CDR2 is FQNEAQ (reference sequence). The CDR3 runs to 16 residues.

The rearrangement uses TRBV28 and TRBJ2-7, with TRBD1 matching 8 bases. Germline V gene lookup returns CDR1 MDHEN and CDR2 SYDVKM. Trimming cost V 2 bases and J 10 bases; bases outside gene matches: 4. This CDR3 region has 12 residues. The CDR3 loop reads CASSLQGARQYF. The CDR3 DNA is TGTGCCAGCAGTTTACAGGGGGCGCGTCAGTACTTC.

The CDR3 DNA sequence: TGCGCCAGCAGGAAGACAGGGACTTGGGGTCAGCCCCAGCATTTT. Its protein product is CASRKTGTWGQPQHF. The genes are TRBV10-2 and TRBJ1-5; 7 positions agree with TRBD1. CDR1 and CDR2 from the germline V gene are WSHSY and SAAADI. The J segment lost 6 bases and the V segment lost 6 bases, leaving 11 bases of the junction unmatched. There are 15 residues in the CDR3.

The chain combines TRBV28 with TRBJ1-1; possibly TRBD1 for D (5 bases). CDR3 length: 14 amino acids. V was trimmed by 8 bases and J by 4 bases, leaving 17 bases between them. The germline V gene has CDR1 MDHEN and CDR2 SYDVKM. The chain's CDR3 is CASGKRAGGTEAFF. CDR3 in DNA: TGTGCCAGCGGAAAAAGGGCGGGGGGCACTGAAGCTTTCTTT.